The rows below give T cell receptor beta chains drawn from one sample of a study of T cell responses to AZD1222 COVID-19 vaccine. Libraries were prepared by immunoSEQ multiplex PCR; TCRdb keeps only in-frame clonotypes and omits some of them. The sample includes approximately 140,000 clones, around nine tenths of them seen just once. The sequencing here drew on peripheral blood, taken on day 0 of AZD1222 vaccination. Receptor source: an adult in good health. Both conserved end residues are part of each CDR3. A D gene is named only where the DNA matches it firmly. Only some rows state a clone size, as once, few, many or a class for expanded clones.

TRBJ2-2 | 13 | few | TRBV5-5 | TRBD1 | TGTGCCAGCAGCGTCAGGGGGACCGGGGAGCTGTTTTTT | CASSVRGTGELFF
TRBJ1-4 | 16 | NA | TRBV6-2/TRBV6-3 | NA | TGTGCCAGCAGCCGACAAATGATCTCAGGGGATGAAAAACTGTTTTTT | CASSRQMISGDEKLFF
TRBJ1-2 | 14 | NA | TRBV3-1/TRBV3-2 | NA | TGTGCCAGCAGCCAAGGACCTACTAACTATGGCTACACCTTC | CASSQGPTNYGYTF
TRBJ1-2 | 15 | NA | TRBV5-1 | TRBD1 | TGCGCCAGCAGCACGGGACAGGGGGTGGACTATGGCTACACCTTC | CASSTGQGVDYGYTF
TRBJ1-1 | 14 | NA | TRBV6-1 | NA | TGTGCCAGCAGTGAAGCGGCAGAGAACACTGAAGCTTTCTTT | CASSEAAENTEAFF
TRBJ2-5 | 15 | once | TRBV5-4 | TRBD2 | TGTGCCAGCAGCTTGAGCGGGGGCCCCCAAGAGACCCAGTACTTC | CASSLSGGPQETQYF
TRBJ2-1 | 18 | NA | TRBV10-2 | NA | TGCGCCAGCAGTGAGCCACCGGGGGGCGGGAATATTAACAATGAGCAGTTCTTC | CASSEPPGGGNINNEQFF
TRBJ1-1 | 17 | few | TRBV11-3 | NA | TGTGCCAGCAGCGAGGTTGACAGATGGGTCGGGAACACTGAAGCTTTCTTT | CASSEVDRWVGNTEAFF
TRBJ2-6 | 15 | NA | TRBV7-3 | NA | TGTGCCAGCAGCTCTCCAGGGTTTGGGGCCAACGTCCTGACTTTC | CASSSPGFGANVLTF
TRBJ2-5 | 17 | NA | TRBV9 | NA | TGTGCCAGCAGCGTAGGGGGAAGACCGGGTCCCCAAGAGACCCAGTACTTC | CASSVGGRPGPQETQYF
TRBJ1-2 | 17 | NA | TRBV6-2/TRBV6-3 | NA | TGTGCCAGCAGTTACCCAACATTTGGGACCAGCTTCTATGGCTACACCTTC | CASSYPTFGTSFYGYTF
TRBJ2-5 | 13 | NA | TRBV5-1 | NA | TGCGCCAGCAGCTCTAGCGACCAAGAGACCCAGTACTTC | CASSSSDQETQYF
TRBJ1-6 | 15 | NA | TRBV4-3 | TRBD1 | TGCGCCAGCAGCCAGAGGGACAGGGATAATTCACCCCTCCACTTT | CASSQRDRDNSPLHF
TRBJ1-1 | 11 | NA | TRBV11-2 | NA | TGTGCCAGCGGCCTTAGCACTGAAGCTTTCTTT | CASGLSTEAFF
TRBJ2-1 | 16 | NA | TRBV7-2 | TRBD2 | TGTGCCAGCAGCACCAGGACTAGCGGGAGTTACAATGAGCAGTTCTTC | CASSTRTSGSYNEQFF
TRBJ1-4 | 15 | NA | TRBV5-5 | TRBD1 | TGTGCCAGCAGCTCCGGGACAGGGTCGGGGGAAAAACTGTTTTTT | CASSSGTGSGEKLFF
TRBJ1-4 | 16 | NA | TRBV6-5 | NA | TGTGCCAGCAGTTACCGCACGCAGGGATTGAACGAAAAACTGTTTTTT | CASSYRTQGLNEKLFF
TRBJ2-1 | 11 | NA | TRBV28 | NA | TGTGCCAGCGGGGTATACAATGAGCAGTTCTTC | CASGVYNEQFF
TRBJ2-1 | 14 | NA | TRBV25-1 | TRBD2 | TGTGCCAGCAGAGGACTAGCGGGAGTTGGTGAGCAGTTCTTC | CASRGLAGVGEQFF
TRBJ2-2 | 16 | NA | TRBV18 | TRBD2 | TGTGCCAGCTCACCATTCGGGGGGACTTACACCGGGGAGCTGTTTTTT | CASSPFGGTYTGELFF
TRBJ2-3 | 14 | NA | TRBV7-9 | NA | TGTGCCAGCAGCCCAGACCAGATACAAGATACGCAGTATTTT | CASSPDQIQDTQYF
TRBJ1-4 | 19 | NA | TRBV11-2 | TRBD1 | TGTGCCAGCAGCGCCTCACCGGGACAGGGGATGAACCTCAATGAAAAACTGTTTTTT | CASSASPGQGMNLNEKLFF
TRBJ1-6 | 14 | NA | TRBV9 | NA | TGTGCCAGCAGCGAGCAAGGGAGGGTAGGACCCCTCCACTTT | CASSEQGRVGPLHF
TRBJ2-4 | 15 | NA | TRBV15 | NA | TGTGCCACCAGCTACTCGACTGGGGGTTATAACATTCAGTACTTC | CATSYSTGGYNIQYF